The 21 T cell receptor beta chains below come from one sample, sequenced in a study of cytotoxic CD8 clonotypes in ibrutinib-treated CLL. Libraries were prepared by immunoSEQ multiplex PCR; TCRdb keeps only in-frame clonotypes and omits some of them. The data show approximately 320,000 clones, with roughly 71% seen just once and about 6.7% held by the top ten. The sample here was PBMCs, taken after 36 months of ibrutinib treatment. The receptors originated from a human donor with chronic lymphocytic leukemia.

The chain joins TRBV9 to TRBJ2-3; D unresolved. Trimming left V 0 bases short and J 6 bases short, with 8 bases between. In germline, CDR1 is SGDLS, CDR2 YYNGEE. CDR3 length equals 13 residues. The chain's CDR3 is CASSVGGGDTQYF. The CDR3 DNA follows: TGTGCCAGCAGCGTAGGGGGTGGTGATACGCAGTATTTT.

The table lists this clone with a few counts. The chain employs TRBV5-1 and TRBJ1-6, with D possibly TRBD1 on 6 matching bases. Deletions cut 1 base from V and 7 bases from J, with 9 bases between. Germline V CDR1 and CDR2: SGHRS, YFSETQ. The CDR3 covers 14 residues. CDR3 sequence reads: CASSLTGSNSPLHF. The CDR3 coding sequence is TGCGCCAGCAGCTTGACAGGGTCGAATTCACCCCTCCACTTT.

CDR3 protein: CASSPPGQGSGANVLTF. The CDR3 DNA follows: TGTGCCAGCTCACCACCGGGACAGGGATCTGGGGCCAACGTCCTGACTTTC. The chain uses TRBV18 and TRBJ2-6, with 9 bases fitting TRBD1. This CDR3 region has 17 residues. Per germline, CDR1 KGHSH and CDR2 LQKENI. V gave up 0 bases and J gave up 1 base; unmatched junction bases: 1.

The chain links TRBV9 to TRBJ2-7, with D unclear. Germline CDR1 reads SGDLS; CDR2 reads YYNGEE. The V and J ends lost 0 bases and 0 bases respectively, with 10 bases between them. The CDR3 is 15 amino acids. The CDR3 bases are TGTGCCAGCAGCGTAGGCTCCACCCTCTCCTACGAGCAGTACTTC. Translated, it gives CASSVGSTLSYEQYF. The whole variable domain, filled in from reference TRBV9 and TRBJ2-7, reads DSGVTQTPKHLITATGQRVTLRCSPRSGDLSVYWYQQSLDQGLQFLIQYYNGEERAKGNILERFSAQQFPDLHSELNLSSLELGDSALYFCASSVGSTLSYEQYFGPGTRLTVT.

The chain links TRBV6-1 to TRBJ1-2; D unclear. Between the trimmed V and J ends, which lost 0 bases and 8 bases, there was a span of 13 bases. This CDR3 has 14 amino acids. The germline gives CDR1 MNHNS, CDR2 SASEGT. The CDR3 nucleotides are TGTGCCAGCAGTGAAGCTGTGCGGACGGCAGGCTACACCTTC. Translated: CASSEAVRTAGYTF.

There are a few counts of this clone. The chain uses TRBV9 and TRBJ1-3, with a weak D call TRBD1 (6 bases). V lost 3 bases and J 3 bases, leaving 10 bases between the germline ends. Germline lookup yields CDR1 SGDLS and CDR2 YYNGEE. This CDR3 region has 14 residues. In DNA, the CDR3 is TGTGCCAGCAGCGAGGGGGACGTTGGAAACACCATATATTTT. The encoded protein is CASSEGDVGNTIYF. The complete variable domain, with remaining parts taken from reference TRBV9 and TRBJ1-3, reads DSGVTQTPKHLITATGQRVTLRCSPRSGDLSVYWYQQSLDQGLQFLIQYYNGEERAKGNILERFSAQQFPDLHSELNLSSLELGDSALYFCASSEGDVGNTIYFGEGSWLTVV.

This sequence joins TRBV15 and TRBJ2-2; TRBD2 matches 10 bases. The ends lost 2 bases at V and 7 bases at J; junction bases unmatched: 1. CDR3 length equals 14 residues. CDR1 LNHNV and CDR2 YYDKDF come from the germline V gene (reference sequence). DNA of the CDR3: TGTGCCACCAGCAGAACTAGCGGGGACGGGGAGCTGTTTTTT. It yields the protein CATSRTSGDGELFF.

This clone showed up just a few times. V gene TRBV2 combines with J gene TRBJ1-5; D not resolved. Trimming removed 3 bases from V and 2 bases from J, with 11 bases in between. The CDR3 spans 15 residues. Germline loops: CDR1 SNHLY, CDR2 FYNNEI. The CDR3 spells CASSETRVGNQPQHF. DNA of the CDR3: TGTGCCAGCAGTGAGACGAGGGTAGGCAATCAGCCCCAGCATTTT.

This clone came up once. V and J are TRBV19 and TRBJ1-1; 8 bases line up with TRBD1. V gave up 0 bases and J gave up 4 bases; unmatched junction bases: 4. The CDR3 totals 15 residues. Looked up from germline, CDR1 is LNHDA and CDR2 is SQIVND (reference sequence). In DNA form, the CDR3 reads TGTGCCAGTAGTATAGAGGACAGGGCGGGCACTGAAGCTTTCTTT. The encoded protein is CASSIEDRAGTEAFF.

The CDR3 bases are TGTGCCAGCAGCATCGGCGCAGATACGCAGTATTTT. Protein product: CASSIGADTQYF. V gene TRBV7-8 combines with J gene TRBJ2-3; D remains ambiguous. CDR3 length equals 12 residues. V was shortened by 5 bases and J by 4 bases, with 7 bases between the two germline ends. CDR1 and CDR2 (germline): SGHVS, FQNEAQ.

The J gene is TRBJ1-5, the V gene TRBV4-1; a weak D match, TRBD1 (6 bases). Trimming removed 5 bases at V and 5 bases at J, with 16 bases between. There are 15 residues in the CDR3. CDR1 and CDR2 (germline): MGHRA, YSYEKL. CDR3 coding DNA: TGCGCCAGCAGCAGCCGGACAGCCCAGTATCAGCCCCAGCATTTT. As protein: CASSSRTAQYQPQHF.

This clone was recorded only once. The V gene is TRBV9, the J gene TRBJ1-2, with 9 bases matching TRBD1. In germline, CDR1 is SGDLS, CDR2 YYNGEE. V was clipped by 0 bases and J by 6 bases; unmatched bases: 6. The CDR3 spans 15 residues. The CDR3 DNA reads as TGTGCCAGCAGCGTAGGTGGTGGGACAGGGCATGGCTACACCTTC. Protein sequence: CASSVGGGTGHGYTF.

This clone has only a few counts. The chain employs TRBV6-1 and TRBJ2-7; 7 bases are shared with TRBD1. CDR1 MNHNS and CDR2 SASEGT come from the germline V gene. The CDR3 is 15 amino acids. V shed 4 bases, J shed 3 bases, and the junction held 9 bases outside the gene matches. The CDR3 DNA is TGTGCCAGCAGTGTGGGGACAGCGTCACGCTACGAGCAGTACTTC. It encodes CASSVGTASRYEQYF.

This clone was counted a few times. The V call is TRBV5-1, the J call TRBJ2-7; 7 bases match TRBD2. The CDR3 runs 13 residues. The ends lost 1 base at V and 4 bases at J; junction bases unmatched: 2. From germline, CDR1 is SGHRS and CDR2 YFSETQ. The CDR3 coding sequence is TGCGCCAGCAGCTTGTCAGCGGGATACGAGCAGTACTTC. Amino acid sequence: CASSLSAGYEQYF.

This clone has a handful of counts. The rearrangement joins TRBV6-5 to TRBJ1-6; D ambiguous. The V and J ends lost 2 bases and 4 bases respectively, with 3 bases between them. The CDR3 contains 13 residues. Germline CDR1 reads MNHEY; CDR2 reads SVGAGI. The CDR3 reads CASSYGYNSPLHF. CDR3 bases: TGTGCCAGCAGTTACGGGTATAATTCACCCCTCCACTTT.

The rearrangement joins TRBV9 to TRBJ2-3; 16 bases are shared with TRBD2. The CDR3 contains 17 residues. Germline CDR1 and CDR2: SGDLS and YYNGEE. The V gene end was trimmed by 3 bases and the J gene end by 1 base; junction bases not matched to a gene: 2. CDR3 amino acids: CASSDGTSGRGTDTQYF. The CDR3 nucleotides read TGTGCCAGCAGCGACGGGACTAGCGGGAGGGGCACAGATACGCAGTATTTT.

The V and J genes are TRBV27 and TRBJ2-7; 9 bases are shared with TRBD2. The germline V gene encodes CDR1 MNHEY and CDR2 SMNVEV (reference sequence). Unmatched junction bases numbered 2, after V lost 6 bases and J lost 2 bases. This CDR3 is built from 13 residues. DNA of the CDR3: TGTGCCAGCAGAAGGACTAGCGCCTACGAGCAGTACTTC. Encoded protein: CASRRTSAYEQYF.

The genes are TRBV29-1 and TRBJ2-1; 15 positions agree with TRBD2. V lost 4 bases to trimming and J lost 0 bases; unmatched junction nucleotides: 4. The CDR3 has 17 amino acids. CDR1 is SQVTM, CDR2 ANQGSEA, per germline. The DNA of the CDR3 is TGCAGCGTTGCGGGACTAGCGGGGGGCCTCTCCTACAATGAGCAGTTCTTC. Protein: CSVAGLAGGLSYNEQFF.

Concerning this clone itself: Other nucleotide sequences from this sample produce the same CDR3. The chain combines TRBV5-6 with TRBJ2-3, with 11 nucleotides matching TRBD2. CDR1 SGHDT and CDR2 YYEEEE come from the germline V gene. Losses at the gene ends were 3 bases for V and 0 bases for J; bases not matched to a gene: 3. The CDR3 length is 16 residues. CDR3 nucleotide sequence: TGTGCCAGCAGCTCCCGGACTAGCGGGAGCACAGATACGCAGTATTTT. This codes for CASSSRTSGSTDTQYF.

The count of this clone is one. V and J are TRBV11-3 and TRBJ2-2; D call uncertain. Germline CDR1 SGHNT, CDR2 YENEEA. CDR3 length: 14 residues. V lost 1 base to trimming and J lost 6 bases, with 9 bases between them. The CDR3: CASSLGVGPGELFF. Written as DNA, the CDR3 is TGTGCCAGCAGCTTAGGGGTTGGACCCGGGGAGCTGTTTTTT.

This chain links TRBV15 with TRBJ2-5; TRBD1 aligns across 8 bases. V dropped 3 bases and J dropped 4; count of bases not matched to a gene: 7. The length of the CDR3 is 15 residues. CDR1 LNHNV and CDR2 YYDKDF come from the germline V gene (reference sequence). CDR3 in amino acids: CATSRPNRGTETQYF. Written as DNA, the CDR3 is TGTGCCACCAGCAGGCCCAACAGGGGGACAGAGACCCAGTACTTC.